This T cell receptor beta chain emerged from a study of cytomegalovirus exposure and HLA in healthy donors. Study-level findings and limits: In an earlier analysis, most TCR beta V segments were productive about 87% or about 30% of the time.

Trimming cost V 0 bases and J 0 bases; bases outside gene matches: 5. Germline V lookup: CDR1 SGHRS, CDR2 YFSETQ. The CDR3 is 16 amino acids. There are a few counts of this clone. Its specificity is unknown. PCR primers comprised 60 Vbeta and 13 Jbeta primers. Original handling: Unique TCR beta chains numbered approximately 80 million in a later analysis, with roughly 11 million shared. Clones were sequenced by immunoSEQ multiplex PCR, and TCRdb holds only the in-frame ones, with some missing. V, J and clone size derive from that table, while D and trimming were established from the DNA sequence. The data hold some 170,000 clones, with about 10% observed a single time.

The origin of this receptor is a woman aged 30 to 39 in good health and CMV-seropositive. The chain uses TRBV5-1 and TRBJ2-5, with 7 bases aligning to TRBD2. Sample: PBMCs. The CDR3 region is CASSLEIAGYQETQYF. Written as DNA, the CDR3 is TGCGCCAGCAGCTTGGAAATAGCGGGCTACCAAGAGACCCAGTACTTC.